These 21 T cell receptor beta chains originate from one sample sequenced in a study of OX40 agonist ivuxolimab in advanced cancers. Clones were read by immunoSEQ multiplex PCR, and TCRdb kept only the in-frame ones, dropping some. The data contain 80,000 to 100,000 clones, approximately 88% of them seen just once; the ten biggest clones take up over 0.4%. Material: CD4+ or CD8+ T cells sorted from blood, obtained in a trial of the OX40 agonist ivuxolimab. All receptors derive from an adult with an advanced solid tumor such as melanoma, head and neck, liver or kidney cancer.

The chain is built from TRBV7-9 and TRBJ2-4; TRBD1 agrees at 9 bases. CDR3 size: 15 residues. The V segment lost 3 bases and the J segment 6 bases; nucleotides outside the gene matches: 6. Germline V lookup: CDR1 SEHNR, CDR2 FQNEAQ (reference sequence). The CDR3 sequence is CASSLLEGQGNIQYF. DNA of the CDR3: TGTGCCAGCAGCTTGCTGGAGGGACAGGGAAACATTCAGTACTTC.

The table lists this clone with a count of one. The chain is built from TRBV5-1 and TRBJ1-1; a weak D match, TRBD1 (5 bases). Looked up from germline, CDR1 is SGHRS and CDR2 is YFSETQ. V dropped 4 bases and J dropped 2 bases, with 15 bases sitting between them. This CDR3 spans 15 amino acids. The CDR3 sequence is CASSIDGHANTEAFF. The CDR3 DNA reads as TGCGCCAGCAGCATAGACGGACACGCCAACACTGAAGCTTTCTTT.

This clone was observed once. This chain links TRBV11-3 with TRBJ2-2; TRBD1 matches 8 bases. J was trimmed by 5 bases and V by 4 bases; bases with no gene match: 3. The CDR3 runs to 14 residues. Germline loops: CDR1 SGHNT, CDR2 YENEEA. The CDR3 coding sequence is TGTGCCAGCAGCTCGGGACAGGCTACCGGGGAGCTGTTTTTT. Amino acids: CASSSGQATGELFF.

This rearrangement joins TRBV10-3 to TRBJ2-7, with TRBD1 identical over 8 bases. The CDR3 has 14 residues. The germline gives CDR1 ENHRY, CDR2 SYGVKD. V dropped 2 bases and J dropped 2; count of bases not matched to a gene: 2. CDR3 coding DNA: TGTGCCATCAGTGAGCGACAGGGGCCCTACGAGCAGTACTTC. It codes for CAISERQGPYEQYF.

J is TRBJ1-1 and V is TRBV6-5; 8 bases agree with TRBD1. This CDR3 spans 13 amino acids. V shed 8 bases and J 5 bases; nucleotides not matched to a gene: 7. The germline V gene has CDR1 MNHEY and CDR2 SVGAGI. CDR3 bases: TGTGCCAGCTTAACCAGGGGGCGAACTGAAGCTTTCTTT. Its protein is CASLTRGRTEAFF.

In its sample, this clone was seen a few times. CDR3 loop: CASSLGLPAAGPNEKLFF. The CDR3 region has the DNA TGTGCCAGCAGCTTGGGCCTGCCGGCGGCAGGGCCTAATGAAAAACTGTTTTTT. The rearrangement joins TRBV13 to TRBJ1-4; possibly TRBD1 for D (5 bases). CDR3 size: 18 residues. Trimming stripped 3 bases from V and 3 bases from J, with 20 bases between. In germline, CDR1 is PRHDT, CDR2 FYEKMQ (reference sequence).

CDR3 DNA sequence: TGTGCCAGCAGACAAGACAATGTCCTGGACATTCAGTACTTC. Protein: CASRQDNVLDIQYF. The chain joins TRBV5-4 to TRBJ2-4; D gene unclear. The germline gives CDR1 SGHNT, CDR2 YYREEE (reference sequence). The CDR3 is 14 residues long. The V gene lost 5 bases and the J gene lost 8 bases, with 17 bases spanning the gap.

This rearrangement joins TRBV5-1 to TRBJ1-1; 9 bases agree with TRBD1. Germline assignment: CDR1 SGHRS and CDR2 YFSETQ. CDR3 length equals 16 residues. The trim removed 7 bases at V and 1 base at J, leaving 11 bases unmatched. CDR3 nucleotides: TGCGCCAGCGGCACCGGACAGGGGTGGGCGAACACTGAAGCTTTCTTT. Its protein is CASGTGQGWANTEAFF.

This clone was found once. The V gene is TRBV7-3, the J gene TRBJ1-2, with 7 bases fitting TRBD1. V lost 5 bases, J lost 8 bases, and 8 bases stayed unmatched. Germline CDR1 reads SGHTA; CDR2 reads FQGTGA. CDR3 length: 13 amino acids. The CDR3 DNA follows: TGTGCCAGCAGCCCCGGACAGGTCTTCGGCTACACCTTC. Translating gives CASSPGQVFGYTF.

The genes are TRBV18 and TRBJ1-2; D is possibly TRBD1 (5 bases). This CDR3 comprises 14 residues. CDR1 and CDR2 from the germline V gene are KGHSH and LQKENI. Trimming left V 0 bases short and J 5 bases short, with 10 bases between. The DNA of the CDR3 is TGTGCCAGCTCACCACCGGGGGAGGATTATGGCTACACCTTC. Residues: CASSPPGEDYGYTF. The full variable domain, its missing parts supplied by reference TRBV18 and TRBJ1-2, is NAGVMQNPRHLVRRRGQEARLRCSPMKGHSHVYWYRQLPEEGLKFMVYLQKENIIDESGMPKERFSAEFPKEGPSILRIQQVVRGDSAAYFCASSPPGEDYGYTFGSGTRLTVV.

The V call is TRBV5-1, the J call TRBJ2-5, with a possible D match to TRBD1 (6 bases). The end of the DNA aligns better with TRBJ2-7, so the J call may be wrong. Germline CDR1 SGHRS, CDR2 YFSETQ. This CDR3 has 16 amino acids. In DNA form, the CDR3 reads TGCGCCAGCAGCTTGGGCCCACAGGGAAAGGGCCACGAGCAGTACTTC. Translating it yields CASSLGPQGKGHEQYF.

This rearrangement joins TRBV27 to TRBJ2-1; D not certain. The V and J ends lost 5 bases and 5 bases respectively, with 19 bases between them. The germline CDR1 and CDR2 sequences are MNHEY and SMNVEV (reference sequence). The CDR3 contains 16 residues. The CDR3 loop is CASSPSHFQLDNEQFF. In nucleotides, the CDR3 is TGTGCCAGCAGTCCTTCCCACTTCCAACTTGACAATGAGCAGTTCTTC.

The CDR3, as DNA: TGTGCCATCAGTGAATTCTCGAACACCATATATTTT. Its translation: CAISEFSNTIYF. The V gene is TRBV10-3, the J gene TRBJ1-3; D gene uncertain. Trimming cost V 3 bases and J 7 bases, with 7 bases left between them. Germline values: CDR1 ENHRY, CDR2 SYGVKD. The CDR3 consists of 12 residues.

The rearrangement joins TRBV9 to TRBJ1-2; D not resolved. The CDR3 is 14 amino acids. The germline gives CDR1 SGDLS, CDR2 YYNGEE. V was shortened by 2 bases and J by 4 bases, with 12 bases between the two germline ends. The CDR3 reads CASSVLLSGYGYTF. The CDR3 DNA follows: TGTGCCAGCAGCGTTTTACTATCCGGCTATGGCTACACCTTC.

This chain links TRBV7-9 with TRBJ2-7; D tentatively fits TRBD1 or TRBD2 (6 bases each). V lost 5 bases, J lost 0 bases, and 23 bases lay in between. Per the germline V gene, CDR1 is SEHNR and CDR2 is FQNEAQ (reference sequence). CDR3 length: 18 amino acids. CDR3 in DNA: TGTGCCAGCAGCCGGGGCAGGGGCCGGAGGGGAAGCTCCTACGAGCAGTACTTC. This encodes CASSRGRGRRGSSYEQYF.

This chain joins TRBV18 and TRBJ2-7; D assignment may be TRBD1 or TRBD2 (5 bases each). The CDR3 totals 14 residues. V was shortened by 2 bases and J by 2 bases, with 10 bases between the two germline ends. From germline, CDR1 is KGHSH and CDR2 LQKENI. The DNA for the CDR3 is TGTGCCAGCTCACCATCGGGACGACCCTACGAGCAGTACTTC. Protein product: CASSPSGRPYEQYF. Looking up the rest from reference TRBV18 and TRBJ2-7 gives the full variable domain: NAGVMQNPRHLVRRRGQEARLRCSPMKGHSHVYWYRQLPEEGLKFMVYLQKENIIDESGMPKERFSAEFPKEGPSILRIQQVVRGDSAAYFCASSPSGRPYEQYFGPGTRLTVT.

This chain uses TRBV6-1 with TRBJ2-3; 7 bases agree with TRBD1. The ends lost 6 bases at V and 5 bases at J; junction bases unmatched: 5. CDR3 size: 13 residues. CDR1 MNHNS and CDR2 SASEGT come from the germline V gene. CDR3 amino acids: CASRETGEDTQYF. The CDR3 nucleotides are TGTGCCAGCAGGGAAACAGGGGAAGATACGCAGTATTTT.

On this clone itself: Since no conserved phenylalanine or tryptophan closes the CDR3, a read error is the likely cause. The chain couples TRBV4-1 to TRBJ1-6; no firm D call. The CDR3 loop spans 14 amino acids. Trimming stripped 1 base from V and 6 bases from J, with 7 bases between. Germline lookup yields CDR1 MGHRA and CDR2 YSYEKL. The CDR3 nucleotides are TGCGCCAGCAGCCAAGTAGGGATTAATTCACCCCTCCACCTT. Translation gives CASSQVGINSPLHL.

The chain links TRBV2 to TRBJ1-2; D gene unclear. The CDR3 contains 14 residues. The V and J ends lost 6 bases and 0 bases respectively, with 11 bases between them. Germline V gives CDR1 SNHLY, CDR2 FYNNEI. CDR3 in DNA: TGTGCCAGCAGGCGGGATGAAGCTAACTATGGCTACACCTTC. It specifies CASRRDEANYGYTF.

The J gene is TRBJ2-7, the V gene TRBV10-1; TRBD1 aligns across 7 bases. The CDR3 consists of 18 residues. In germline, CDR1 is WNHNN, CDR2 SYGVQD (reference sequence). V dropped 5 bases and J dropped 2; count of bases not matched to a gene: 18. CDR3 amino acids: CASSSLIQTGTVTYEQYF. The CDR3 DNA is TGCGCCAGCAGTTCCCTTATCCAAACCGGGACAGTGACCTACGAGCAGTACTTC.

The gene calls are TRBV5-6 and TRBJ1-6; the D gene is possibly TRBD1 (5 bases). The V gene's germline CDR1 is SGHDT and CDR2 YYEEEE. V was trimmed by 2 bases and J by 7 bases, leaving 7 bases between them. This CDR3 is built from 13 residues. The CDR3 spells CASSLRDNSPLHF. DNA of the CDR3: TGTGCCAGCAGCTTAAGGGACAATTCACCCCTCCACTTT.